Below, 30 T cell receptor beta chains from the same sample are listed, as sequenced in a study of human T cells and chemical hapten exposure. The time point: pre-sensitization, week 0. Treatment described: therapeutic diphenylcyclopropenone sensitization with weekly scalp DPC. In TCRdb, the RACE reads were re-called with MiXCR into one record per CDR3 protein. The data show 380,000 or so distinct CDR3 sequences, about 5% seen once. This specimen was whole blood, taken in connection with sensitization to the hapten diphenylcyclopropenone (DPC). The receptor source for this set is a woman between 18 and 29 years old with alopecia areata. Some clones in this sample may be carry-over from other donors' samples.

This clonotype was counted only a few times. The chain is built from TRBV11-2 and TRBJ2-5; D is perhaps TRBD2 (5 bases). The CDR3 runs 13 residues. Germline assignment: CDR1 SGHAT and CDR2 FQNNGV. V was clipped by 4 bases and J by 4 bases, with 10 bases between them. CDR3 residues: CASSSVEGETQYF. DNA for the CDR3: TGTGCCAGCAGCTCCGTTGAGGGAGAGACCCAGTACTTC.

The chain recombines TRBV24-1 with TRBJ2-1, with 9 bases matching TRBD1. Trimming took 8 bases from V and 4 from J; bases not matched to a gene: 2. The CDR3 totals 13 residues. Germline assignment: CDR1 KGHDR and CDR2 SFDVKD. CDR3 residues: CATKDRGYNEQFF. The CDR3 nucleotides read TGTGCCACCAAGGACAGGGGTTACAATGAGCAGTTCTTC.

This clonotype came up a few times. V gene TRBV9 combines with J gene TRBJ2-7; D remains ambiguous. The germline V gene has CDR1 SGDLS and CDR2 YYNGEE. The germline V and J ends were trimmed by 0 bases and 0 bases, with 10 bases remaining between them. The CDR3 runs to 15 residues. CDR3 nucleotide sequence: TGTGCCAGCAGCGTAGCTGGCAGTCTCTCCTACGAGCAGTACTTC. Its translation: CASSVAGSLSYEQYF.

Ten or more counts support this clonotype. In nucleotides, the CDR3 is TGCAGTGCTAATGCCCCAGGACAGACTAACTATGGCTACACCTTC. Translating gives CSANAPGQTNYGYTF. V and J are TRBV20-1 and TRBJ1-2, with D possibly TRBD1 on 6 matching bases. The germline V gene has CDR1 DFQATT and CDR2 SNEGSKA (reference sequence). V lost 4 bases to trimming and J lost 0 bases, with 15 bases between them. CDR3 length equals 15 residues.

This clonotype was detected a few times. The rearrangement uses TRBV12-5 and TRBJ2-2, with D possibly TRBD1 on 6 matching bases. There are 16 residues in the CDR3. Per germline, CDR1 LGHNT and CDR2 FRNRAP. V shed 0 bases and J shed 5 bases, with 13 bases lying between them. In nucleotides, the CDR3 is TGTGCTAGTGGTTTGGTAAGGGTCCAGGGGACCGGGGAGCTGTTTTTT. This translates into CASGLVRVQGTGELFF.

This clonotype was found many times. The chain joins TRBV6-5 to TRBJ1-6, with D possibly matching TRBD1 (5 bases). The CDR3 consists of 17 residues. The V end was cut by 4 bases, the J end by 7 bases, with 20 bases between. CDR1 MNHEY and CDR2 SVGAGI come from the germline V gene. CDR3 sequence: CASSLSLLGHLNSPLHF. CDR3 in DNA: TGTGCCAGCAGTTTAAGCCTCCTAGGACACCTCAATTCACCCCTCCACTTT.

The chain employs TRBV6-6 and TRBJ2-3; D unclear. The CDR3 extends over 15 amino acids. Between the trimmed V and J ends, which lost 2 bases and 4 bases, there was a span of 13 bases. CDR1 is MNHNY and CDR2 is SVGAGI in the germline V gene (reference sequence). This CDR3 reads CASSYDGSAADTQYF. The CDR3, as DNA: TGTGCCAGCAGTTACGACGGCAGTGCTGCAGATACGCAGTATTTT.

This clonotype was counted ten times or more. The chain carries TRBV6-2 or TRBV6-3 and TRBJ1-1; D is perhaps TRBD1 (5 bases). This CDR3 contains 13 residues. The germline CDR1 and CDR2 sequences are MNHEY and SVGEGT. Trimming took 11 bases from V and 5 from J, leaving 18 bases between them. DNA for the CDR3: TGTGCCGCCGGAGAGGGGCGCGAGACTGAAGCTTTCTTT. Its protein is CAAGEGRETEAFF.

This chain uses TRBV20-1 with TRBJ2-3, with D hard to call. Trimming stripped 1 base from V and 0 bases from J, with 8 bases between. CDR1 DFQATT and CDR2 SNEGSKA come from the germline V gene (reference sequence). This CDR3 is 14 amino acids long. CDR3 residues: CSARGWFSTDTQYF. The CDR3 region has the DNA TGCAGTGCTAGAGGCTGGTTTAGCACAGATACGCAGTATTTT.

The CDR3: CASSGQGFNQPQHF. The CDR3 region has the DNA TGTGCCAGCAGTGGACAGGGGTTCAATCAGCCCCAGCATTTT. V and J are TRBV27 and TRBJ1-5, with 9 bases fitting TRBD1. This CDR3 spans 14 amino acids. Germline V CDR1 and CDR2: MNHEY, SMNVEV (reference sequence). Trimming at V came to 5 bases and at J to 3 bases, leaving 2 bases not matched to a gene.

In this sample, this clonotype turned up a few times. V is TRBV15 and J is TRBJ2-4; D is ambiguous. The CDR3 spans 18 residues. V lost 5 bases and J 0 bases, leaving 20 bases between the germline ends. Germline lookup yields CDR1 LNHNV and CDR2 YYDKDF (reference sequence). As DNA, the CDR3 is TGTGCCACCAGCGGCCCAAAATGGACGTCCCTAGCCAAAAACATTCAGTACTTC. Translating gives CATSGPKWTSLAKNIQYF.

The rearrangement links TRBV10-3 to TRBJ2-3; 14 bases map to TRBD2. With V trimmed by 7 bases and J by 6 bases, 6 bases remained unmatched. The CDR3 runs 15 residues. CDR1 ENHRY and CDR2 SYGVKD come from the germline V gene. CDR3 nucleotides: TGTGCCATCAAGGGACTAGCGGGGGTGTCGGATACGCAGTATTTT. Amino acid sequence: CAIKGLAGVSDTQYF.

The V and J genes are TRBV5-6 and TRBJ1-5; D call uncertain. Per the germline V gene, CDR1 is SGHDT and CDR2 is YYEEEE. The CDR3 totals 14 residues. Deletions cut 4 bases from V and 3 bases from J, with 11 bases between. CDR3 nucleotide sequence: TGTGCCAGCAGCATTCGGGGATTCAATCAGCCCCAGCATTTT. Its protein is CASSIRGFNQPQHF. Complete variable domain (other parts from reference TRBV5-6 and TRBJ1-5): DAGVTQSPTHLIKTRGQQVTLRCSPKSGHDTVSWYQQALGQGPQFIFQYYEEEERQRGNFPDRFSGHQFPNYSSELNVNALLLGDSALYLCASSIRGFNQPQHFGDGTRLSIL.

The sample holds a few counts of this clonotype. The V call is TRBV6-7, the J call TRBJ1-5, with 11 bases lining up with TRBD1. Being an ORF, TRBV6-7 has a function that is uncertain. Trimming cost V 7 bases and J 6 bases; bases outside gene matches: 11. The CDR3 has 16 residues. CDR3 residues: CASIMGGQGASQPQHF. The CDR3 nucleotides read TGTGCCAGCATTATGGGCGGACAGGGGGCGAGTCAGCCCCAGCATTTT.

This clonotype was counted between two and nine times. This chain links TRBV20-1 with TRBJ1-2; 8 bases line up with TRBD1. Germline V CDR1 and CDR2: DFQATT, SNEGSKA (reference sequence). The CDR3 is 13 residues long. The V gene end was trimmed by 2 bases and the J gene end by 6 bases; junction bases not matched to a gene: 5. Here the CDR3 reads CSARLDRVNGYTF. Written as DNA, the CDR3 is TGCAGTGCTAGACTGGACAGGGTAAATGGCTACACCTTC.

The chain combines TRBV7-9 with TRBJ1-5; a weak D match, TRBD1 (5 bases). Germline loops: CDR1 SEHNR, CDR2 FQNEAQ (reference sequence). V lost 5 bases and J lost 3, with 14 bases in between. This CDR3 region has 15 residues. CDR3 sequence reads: CASSGEGLSNQPQHF. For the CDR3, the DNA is TGTGCCAGCAGCGGAGAGGGACTTTCCAATCAGCCCCAGCATTTT.

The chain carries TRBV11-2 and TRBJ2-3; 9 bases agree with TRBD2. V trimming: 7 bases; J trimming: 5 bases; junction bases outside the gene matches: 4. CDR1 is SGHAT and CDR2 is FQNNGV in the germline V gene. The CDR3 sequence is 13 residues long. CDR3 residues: CASIGLAQDTQYF. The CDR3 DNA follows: TGTGCCAGCATAGGACTAGCGCAAGATACGCAGTATTTT.

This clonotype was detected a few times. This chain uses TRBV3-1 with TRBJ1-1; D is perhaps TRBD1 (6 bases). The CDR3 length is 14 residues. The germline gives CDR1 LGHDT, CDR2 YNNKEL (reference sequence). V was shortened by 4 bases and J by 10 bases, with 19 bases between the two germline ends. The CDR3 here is CASSPDSAQVAAFF. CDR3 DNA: TGTGCCAGCAGCCCGGACAGCGCCCAAGTAGCAGCTTTCTTT. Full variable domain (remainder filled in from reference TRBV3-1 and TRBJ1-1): DTAVSQTPKYLVTQMGNDKSIKCEQNLGHDTMYWYKQDSKKFLKIMFSYNNKELIINETVPNRFSPKSPDKAHLNLHINSLELGDSAVYFCASSPDSAQVAAFFGQGTRLTVV.

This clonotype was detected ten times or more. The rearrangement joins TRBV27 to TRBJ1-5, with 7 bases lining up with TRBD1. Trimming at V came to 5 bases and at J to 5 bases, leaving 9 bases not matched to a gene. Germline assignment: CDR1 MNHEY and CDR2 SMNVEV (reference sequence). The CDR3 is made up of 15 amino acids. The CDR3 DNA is TGTGCCAGCAGTCGAACAGGGGAGGCTTATCAGCCCCAGCATTTT. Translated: CASSRTGEAYQPQHF.

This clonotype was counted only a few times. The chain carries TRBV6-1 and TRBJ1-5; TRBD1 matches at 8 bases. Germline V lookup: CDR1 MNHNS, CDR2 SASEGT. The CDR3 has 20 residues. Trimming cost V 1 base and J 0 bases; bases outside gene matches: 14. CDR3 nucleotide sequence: TGTGCCAGCAGTGAAGGGGTGGTCCCAGGACAGGGATATAGCAATCAGCCCCAGCATTTT. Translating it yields CASSEGVVPGQGYSNQPQHF.

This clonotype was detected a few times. In nucleotides, the CDR3 is TGTGCCAGCAGTTATAATAGACAGGGAGGCCTTGGAGGCTACACCTTC. As protein: CASSYNRQGGLGGYTF. The chain uses TRBV6-5 and TRBJ1-2; 7 nucleotides agree with TRBD1. V shed 3 bases, J shed 8 bases, and the junction held 15 bases outside the gene matches. The germline CDR1 and CDR2 sequences are MNHEY and SVGAGI. CDR3 length: 16 residues.

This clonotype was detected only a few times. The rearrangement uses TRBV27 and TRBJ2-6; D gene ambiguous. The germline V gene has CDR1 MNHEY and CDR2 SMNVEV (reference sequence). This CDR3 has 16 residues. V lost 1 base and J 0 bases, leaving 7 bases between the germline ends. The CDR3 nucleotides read TGTGCCAGCAGTTTATGGGTGCTCTCTGGGGCCAACGTCCTGACTTTC. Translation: CASSLWVLSGANVLTF.

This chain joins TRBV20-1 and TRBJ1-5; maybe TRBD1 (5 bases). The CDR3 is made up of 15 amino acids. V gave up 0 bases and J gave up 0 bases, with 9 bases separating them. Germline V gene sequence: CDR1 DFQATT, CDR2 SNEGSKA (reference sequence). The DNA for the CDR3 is TGCAGTGCTAGAGAAGGGGCGAATAGCAATCAGCCCCAGCATTTT. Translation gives CSAREGANSNQPQHF.

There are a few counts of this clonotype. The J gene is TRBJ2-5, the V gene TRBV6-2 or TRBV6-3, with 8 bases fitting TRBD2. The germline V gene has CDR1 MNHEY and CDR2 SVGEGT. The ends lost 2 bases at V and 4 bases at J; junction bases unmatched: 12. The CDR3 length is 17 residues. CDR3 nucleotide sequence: TGTGCCAGCAGTTACAGCCCACGGGGGGGGGTGCCAGAGACCCAGTACTTC. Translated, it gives CASSYSPRGGVPETQYF.

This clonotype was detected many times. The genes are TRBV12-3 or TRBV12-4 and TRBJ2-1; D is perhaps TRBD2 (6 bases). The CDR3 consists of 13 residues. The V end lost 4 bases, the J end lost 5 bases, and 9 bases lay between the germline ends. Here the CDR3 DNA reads TGTGCCAGCAGTTCGACTAGGGACAATGAGCAGTTCTTC. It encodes CASSSTRDNEQFF.

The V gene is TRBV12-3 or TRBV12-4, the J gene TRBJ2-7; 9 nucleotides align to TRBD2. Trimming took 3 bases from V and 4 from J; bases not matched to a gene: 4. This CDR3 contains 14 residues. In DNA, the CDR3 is TGTGCCAGCAGTTTTGCGGGGGGGAGGTACGAGCAGTACTTC. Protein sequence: CASSFAGGRYEQYF.

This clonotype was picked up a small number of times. DNA for the CDR3: TGTGCCAGCAGGACGTCAGGCATAAATCAGCCCCAGCATTTT. Protein product: CASRTSGINQPQHF. The rearrangement links TRBV2 to TRBJ1-5; D call uncertain. This CDR3 has 14 residues. CDR1 is SNHLY, CDR2 FYNNEI, per germline. V gave up 6 bases and J gave up 4 bases, with 13 bases separating them.

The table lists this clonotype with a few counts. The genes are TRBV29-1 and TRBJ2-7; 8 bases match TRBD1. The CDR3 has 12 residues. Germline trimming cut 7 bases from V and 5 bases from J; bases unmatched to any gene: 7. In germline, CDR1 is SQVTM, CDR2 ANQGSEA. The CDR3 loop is CSATDRGHEQYF. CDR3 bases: TGCAGCGCCACTGACAGGGGCCACGAGCAGTACTTC.

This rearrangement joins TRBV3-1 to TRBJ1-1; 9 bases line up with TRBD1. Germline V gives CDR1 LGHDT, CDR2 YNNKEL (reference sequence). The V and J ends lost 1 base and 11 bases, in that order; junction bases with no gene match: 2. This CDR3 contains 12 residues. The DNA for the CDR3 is TGTGCCAGCAGCCAAGGGGACAGGGCCGCTTTCTTT. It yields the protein CASSQGDRAAFF. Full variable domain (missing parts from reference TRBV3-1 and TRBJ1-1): DTAVSQTPKYLVTQMGNDKSIKCEQNLGHDTMYWYKQDSKKFLKIMFSYNNKELIINETVPNRFSPKSPDKAHLNLHINSLELGDSAVYFCASSQGDRAAFFGQGTRLTVV.

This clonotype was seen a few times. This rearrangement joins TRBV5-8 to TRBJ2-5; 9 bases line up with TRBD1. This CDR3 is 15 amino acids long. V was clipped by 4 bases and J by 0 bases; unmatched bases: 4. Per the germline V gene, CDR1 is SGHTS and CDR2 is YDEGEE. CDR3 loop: CASSPGQGHQETQYF. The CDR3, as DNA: TGTGCCAGCAGCCCGGGACAGGGTCACCAAGAGACCCAGTACTTC.